Listed here is a single T cell receptor (beta chain). The V gene's germline CDR1 is LGHDT and CDR2 YNNKEL (reference sequence). This CDR3 has 15 amino acids. Trimming took 1 base from V and 2 from J, leaving 9 bases between them. Methods used by the authors: Amplification of reference gene primers provided the estimated nucleated cell counts. Profiled with immunoSEQ multiplex PCR; TCRdb holds only in-frame clones, not every one. That table is the source of V, J and clone size, and D and trimming were worked out from the DNA. The repertoire consists of 120,000 or so clones, with more than 75% occurring once and the leading ten covering about 1.6%. The data originate from a study of blood T cell repertoires in COVID-19.

The V gene is TRBV3-1 (or the pseudogene TRBV3-2), the J gene TRBJ1-3; D is perhaps TRBD1 (6 bases). This sequence was found in a human donor in a cohort sampled during active COVID-19. The sample was peripheral blood. CDR3 in amino acids: CASSQVTGTGNTIYF. The CDR3 DNA follows: TGTGCCAGCAGCCAAGTCACAGGGACTGGAAACACCATATATTTT.